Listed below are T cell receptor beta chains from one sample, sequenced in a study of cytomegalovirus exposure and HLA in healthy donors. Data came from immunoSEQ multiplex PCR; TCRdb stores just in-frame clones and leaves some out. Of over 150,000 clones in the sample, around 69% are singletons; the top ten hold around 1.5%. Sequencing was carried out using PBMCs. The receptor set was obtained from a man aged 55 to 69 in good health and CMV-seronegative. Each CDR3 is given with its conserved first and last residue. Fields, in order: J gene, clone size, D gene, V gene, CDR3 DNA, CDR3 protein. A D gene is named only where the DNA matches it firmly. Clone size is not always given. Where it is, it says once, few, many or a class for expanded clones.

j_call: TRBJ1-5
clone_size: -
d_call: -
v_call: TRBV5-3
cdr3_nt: TGTGCCAGAAGCGGCCGCCAGTACAATCAGCCCCAGCATTTT
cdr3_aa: CARSGRQYNQPQHF

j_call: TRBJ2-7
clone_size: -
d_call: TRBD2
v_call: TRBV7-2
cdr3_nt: TGTGCCAGCAGCCCATTAGCGGGACTTTACGAGCAGTACTTC
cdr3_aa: CASSPLAGLYEQYF

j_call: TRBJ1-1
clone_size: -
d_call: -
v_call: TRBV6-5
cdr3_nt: TGTGCCAGCGCGGGTAGGGAAAGAGCTTTCTTT
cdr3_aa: CASAGRERAFF

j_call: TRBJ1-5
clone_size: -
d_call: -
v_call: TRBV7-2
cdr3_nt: TGTGCCAGCAGCAGAGGACCTCCTGGCGGGTATCAGCCCCAGCATTTT
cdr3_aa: CASSRGPPGGYQPQHF

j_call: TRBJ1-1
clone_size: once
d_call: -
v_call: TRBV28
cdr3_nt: TGTGCCAGCAGGCGCAGGGGAGGGGAGGGTACTGAAGCTTTCTTT
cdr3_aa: CASRRRGGEGTEAFF

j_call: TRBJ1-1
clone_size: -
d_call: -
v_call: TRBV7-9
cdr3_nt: TGTTCCAGCACCGTAAACTCGGGAGGCGAAGCTTTCTTT
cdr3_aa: CSSTVNSGGEAFF

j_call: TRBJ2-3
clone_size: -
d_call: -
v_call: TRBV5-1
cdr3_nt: TGCGCCAGCAGCGAAACGGGACATTCCACAGATACGCAGTATTTT
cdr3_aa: CASSETGHSTDTQYF

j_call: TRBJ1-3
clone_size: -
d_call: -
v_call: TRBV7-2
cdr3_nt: TGTGCCAGCAGCCCCAATGCAGGGAGGACTGGAAACACCATATATTTT
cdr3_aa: CASSPNAGRTGNTIYF

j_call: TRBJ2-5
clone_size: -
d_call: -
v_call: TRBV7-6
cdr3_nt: TGTGCCAGCAGCTTACGAGCGGTCCAAGAGACCCAGTACTTC
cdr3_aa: CASSLRAVQETQYF

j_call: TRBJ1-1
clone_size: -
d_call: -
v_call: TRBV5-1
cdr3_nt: TGCGCCAGCAGCGACCAGGGAAACACTGAAGCTTTCTTT
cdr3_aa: CASSDQGNTEAFF

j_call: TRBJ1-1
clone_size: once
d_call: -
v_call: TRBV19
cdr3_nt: TGTGCCAGTACCTATACGGGGGGGAGCACTGAAGCTTTCTTT
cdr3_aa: CASTYTGGSTEAFF

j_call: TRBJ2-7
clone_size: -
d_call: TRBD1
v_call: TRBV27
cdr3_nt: TGTGCCAGCAGGCCGGGACAGGGTCTCTACGAGCAGTACTTC
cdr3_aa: CASRPGQGLYEQYF

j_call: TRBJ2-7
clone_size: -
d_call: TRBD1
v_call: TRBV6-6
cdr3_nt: TGTGCCAGCAGTTACGGGGGGACAGGGGCTAACGAGCAGTACTTC
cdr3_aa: CASSYGGTGANEQYF

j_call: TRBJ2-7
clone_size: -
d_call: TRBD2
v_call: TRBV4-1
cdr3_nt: TGCGCCAGCAGCGTAGGGACTAGCGGGAACTACGAGCAGTACTTC
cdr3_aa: CASSVGTSGNYEQYF

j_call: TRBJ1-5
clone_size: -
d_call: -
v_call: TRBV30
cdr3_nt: TGTGCCTGGAGCTCGGAGGTCACTCAGCCCCAGCATTTT
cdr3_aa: CAWSSEVTQPQHF

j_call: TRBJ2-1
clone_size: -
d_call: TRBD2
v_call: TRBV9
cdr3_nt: TGTGCCAGCAGCGCCGGGACTAGATTCAATGAGCAGTTCTTC
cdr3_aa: CASSAGTRFNEQFF

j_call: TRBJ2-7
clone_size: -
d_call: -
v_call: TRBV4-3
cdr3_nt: TGCGCCAGCAGCCAAGATGGGGGGAGCTACGAGCAGTACTTC
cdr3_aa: CASSQDGGSYEQYF

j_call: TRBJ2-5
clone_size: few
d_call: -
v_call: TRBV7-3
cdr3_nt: TGTGCCAGCAGCTTAAACAGCCAAGAGACCCAGTACTTC
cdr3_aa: CASSLNSQETQYF

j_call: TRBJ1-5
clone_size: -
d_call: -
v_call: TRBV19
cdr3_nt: TGTGCCAGTAGTCAACAGGGCAATCAGCCCCAGCATTTT
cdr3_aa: CASSQQGNQPQHF

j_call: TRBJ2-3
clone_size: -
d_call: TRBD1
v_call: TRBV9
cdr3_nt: TGTGCCAGCAGCGCGTGGGACAGGCAAACAGATACGCAGTATTTT
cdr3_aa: CASSAWDRQTDTQYF

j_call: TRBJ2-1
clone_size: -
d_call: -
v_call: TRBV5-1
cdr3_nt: TGCGCCAGCAGCTGGAGTCAGGAGCAGTTCTTC
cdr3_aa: CASSWSQEQFF

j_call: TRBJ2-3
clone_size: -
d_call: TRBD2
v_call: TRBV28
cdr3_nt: TGTGCCAGCAGGTTACTAGCGGGAGCGACAGATACGCAGTATTTT
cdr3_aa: CASRLLAGATDTQYF

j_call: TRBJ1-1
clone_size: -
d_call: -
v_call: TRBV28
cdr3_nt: TGTGCCAGCACTCAGACATCGAACACTGAAGCTTTCTTT
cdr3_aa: CASTQTSNTEAFF

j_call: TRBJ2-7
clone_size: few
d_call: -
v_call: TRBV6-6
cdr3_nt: TGTGCCAGCAGTTACGGAAGGGGATCCTACGAGCAGTACTTC
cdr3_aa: CASSYGRGSYEQYF

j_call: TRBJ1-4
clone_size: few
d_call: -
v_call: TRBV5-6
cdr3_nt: TGTGCCAGCAGCCCCACAGGGAGCACTAATGAAAAACTGTTTTTT
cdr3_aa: CASSPTGSTNEKLFF

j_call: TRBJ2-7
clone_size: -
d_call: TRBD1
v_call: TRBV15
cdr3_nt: TGTGCCACCAGCAGGACAGGGGAACCCTACGAGCAGTACTTC
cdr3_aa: CATSRTGEPYEQYF

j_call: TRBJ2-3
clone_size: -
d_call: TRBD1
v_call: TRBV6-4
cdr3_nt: TGTGCCAGCAGACCCTGGACAGGGTATATCGGGGGATGGAGGGCAGATACGCAGTATTTT
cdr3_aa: CASRPWTGYIGGWRADTQYF

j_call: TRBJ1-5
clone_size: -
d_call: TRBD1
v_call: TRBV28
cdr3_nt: TGTGCCAGCAGTCCCGCGGGGACAGGGGGCAATCAGCCCCAGCATTTT
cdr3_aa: CASSPAGTGGNQPQHF

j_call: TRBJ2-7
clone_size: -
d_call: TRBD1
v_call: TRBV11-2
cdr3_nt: TGTGCCAGCAGCGTCCCGTCGGGACAGTCTGACTTC
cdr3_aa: CASSVPSGQSDF

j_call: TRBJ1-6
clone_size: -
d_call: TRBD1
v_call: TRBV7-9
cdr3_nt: TGTGCCAGCAGCTCGGGACAGTATAATTCACCCCTCCACTTT
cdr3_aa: CASSSGQYNSPLHF

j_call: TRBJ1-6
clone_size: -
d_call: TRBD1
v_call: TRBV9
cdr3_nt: TGTGCCAGCAGCCCCCGGGACAGCAGGTCCTATAATTCACCCCTCCACTTT
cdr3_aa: CASSPRDSRSYNSPLHF

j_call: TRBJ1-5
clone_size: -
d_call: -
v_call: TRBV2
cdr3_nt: TGTGCCGAAGGACCCAGGGGACAAGTGCCCCAGCATTTT
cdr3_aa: CAEGPRGQVPQHF

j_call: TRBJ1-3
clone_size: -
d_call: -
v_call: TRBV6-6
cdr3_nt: TGTGCCAGCAGTTCCACAGGGGGAAACACCATATATTTT
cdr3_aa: CASSSTGGNTIYF

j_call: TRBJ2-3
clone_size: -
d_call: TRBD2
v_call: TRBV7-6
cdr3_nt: TGTGCCAGCAGTCCTCGAGGAGGTAGCGGGTCTCGTACAGATACGCAGTATTTT
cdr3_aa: CASSPRGGSGSRTDTQYF